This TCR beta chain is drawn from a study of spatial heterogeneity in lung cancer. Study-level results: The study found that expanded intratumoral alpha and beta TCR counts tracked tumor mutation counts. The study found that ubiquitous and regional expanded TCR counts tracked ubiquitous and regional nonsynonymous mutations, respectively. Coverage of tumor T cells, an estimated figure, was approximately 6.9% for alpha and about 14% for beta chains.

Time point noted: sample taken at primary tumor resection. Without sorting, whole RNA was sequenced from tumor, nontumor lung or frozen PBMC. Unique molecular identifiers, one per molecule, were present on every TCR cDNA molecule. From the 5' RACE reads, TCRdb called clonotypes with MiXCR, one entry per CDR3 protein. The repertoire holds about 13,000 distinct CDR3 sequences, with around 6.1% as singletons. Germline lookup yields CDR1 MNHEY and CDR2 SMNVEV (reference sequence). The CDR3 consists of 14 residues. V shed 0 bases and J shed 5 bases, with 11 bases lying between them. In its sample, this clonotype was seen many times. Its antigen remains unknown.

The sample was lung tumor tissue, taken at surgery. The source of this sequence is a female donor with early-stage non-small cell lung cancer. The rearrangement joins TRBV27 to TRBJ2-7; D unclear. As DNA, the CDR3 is TGTGCCAGCAGTTTATCAAACGCTCCCCACGAGCAGTACTTC. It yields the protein CASSLSNAPHEQYF.